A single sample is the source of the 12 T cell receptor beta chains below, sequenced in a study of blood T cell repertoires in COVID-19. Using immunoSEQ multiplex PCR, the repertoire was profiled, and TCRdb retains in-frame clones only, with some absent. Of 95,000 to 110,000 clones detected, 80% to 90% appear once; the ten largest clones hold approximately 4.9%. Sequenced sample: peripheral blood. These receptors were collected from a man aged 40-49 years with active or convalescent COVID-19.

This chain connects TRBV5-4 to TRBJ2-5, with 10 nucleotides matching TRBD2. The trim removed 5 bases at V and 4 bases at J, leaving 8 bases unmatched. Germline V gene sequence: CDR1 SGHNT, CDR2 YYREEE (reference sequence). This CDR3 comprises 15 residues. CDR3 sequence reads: CASRDRAGGGETQYF. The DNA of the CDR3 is TGTGCCAGCAGGGACCGAGCGGGAGGGGGAGAGACCCAGTACTTC.

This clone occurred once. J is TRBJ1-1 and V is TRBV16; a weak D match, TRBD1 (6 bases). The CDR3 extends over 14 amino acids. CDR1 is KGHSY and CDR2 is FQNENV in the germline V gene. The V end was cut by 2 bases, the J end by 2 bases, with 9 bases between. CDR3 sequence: CASSQGTRNTEAFF. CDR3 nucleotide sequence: TGTGCCAGCAGCCAAGGGACAAGAAACACTGAAGCTTTCTTT.

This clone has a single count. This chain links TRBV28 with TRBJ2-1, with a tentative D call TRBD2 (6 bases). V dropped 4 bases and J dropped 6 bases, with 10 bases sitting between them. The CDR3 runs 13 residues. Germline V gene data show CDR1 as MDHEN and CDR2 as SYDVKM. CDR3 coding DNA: TGTGCCAGCAGTTCAGTGGGAGGCAATGAGCAGTTCTTC. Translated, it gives CASSSVGGNEQFF.

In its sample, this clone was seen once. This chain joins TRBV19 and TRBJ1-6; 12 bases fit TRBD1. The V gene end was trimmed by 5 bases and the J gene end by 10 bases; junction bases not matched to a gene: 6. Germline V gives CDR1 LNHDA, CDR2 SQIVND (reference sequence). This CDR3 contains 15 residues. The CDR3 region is CASSGTGGVGSPLHF. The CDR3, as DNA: TGTGCCAGTAGTGGGACAGGGGGCGTCGGGTCACCCCTCCACTTT.

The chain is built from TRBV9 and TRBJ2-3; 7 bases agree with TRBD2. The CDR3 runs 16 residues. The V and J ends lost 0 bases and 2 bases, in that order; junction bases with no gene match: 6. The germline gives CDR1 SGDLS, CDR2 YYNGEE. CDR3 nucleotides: TGTGCCAGCAGCGTAGGGCTAGCGGAAAACACAGATACGCAGTATTTT. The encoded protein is CASSVGLAENTDTQYF.

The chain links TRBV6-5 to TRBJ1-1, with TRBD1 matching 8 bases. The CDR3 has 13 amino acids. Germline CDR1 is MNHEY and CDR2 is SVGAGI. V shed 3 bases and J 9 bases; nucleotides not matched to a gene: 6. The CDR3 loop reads CASSYIRQGKAFF. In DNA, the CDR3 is TGTGCCAGCAGTTATATTCGACAGGGGAAAGCTTTCTTT.

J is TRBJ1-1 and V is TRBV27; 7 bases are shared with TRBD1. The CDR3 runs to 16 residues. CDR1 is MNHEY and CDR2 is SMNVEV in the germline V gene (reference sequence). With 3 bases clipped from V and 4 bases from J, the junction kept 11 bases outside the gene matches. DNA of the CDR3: TGTGCCAGCAGTTTTTTTGACGCAGGGGGAAGCACTGAAGCTTTCTTT. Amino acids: CASSFFDAGGSTEAFF.

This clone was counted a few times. The CDR3 DNA is TGTGCCAGCAGTTACTCGAGCTGGGGCTACACCTTC. Its protein is CASSYSSWGYTF. The V and J genes are TRBV6-5 and TRBJ1-2; D unresolved. The CDR3 has 12 residues. Trimming cost V 0 bases and J 8 bases, with 7 bases left between them. The germline V gene has CDR1 MNHEY and CDR2 SVGAGI.

CDR3 bases: TGTGCCACCAGTGATTTGGGGGCGGACACAGATACGCAGTATTTT. Translated, it gives CATSDLGADTDTQYF. V and J are TRBV24-1 and TRBJ2-3; tentatively, D is TRBD1 (5 bases). Trimming took off 0 bases at V and 2 bases at J, with 8 bases between the two ends. There are 15 residues in the CDR3. The V gene's germline CDR1 is KGHDR and CDR2 SFDVKD.

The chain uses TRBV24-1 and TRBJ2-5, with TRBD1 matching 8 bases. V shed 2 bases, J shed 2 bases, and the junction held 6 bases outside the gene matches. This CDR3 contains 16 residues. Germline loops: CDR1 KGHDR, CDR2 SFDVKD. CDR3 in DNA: TGTGCCACCAGTGATTGGGGGACAGGTGCGCAAGAGACCCAGTACTTC. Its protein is CATSDWGTGAQETQYF.

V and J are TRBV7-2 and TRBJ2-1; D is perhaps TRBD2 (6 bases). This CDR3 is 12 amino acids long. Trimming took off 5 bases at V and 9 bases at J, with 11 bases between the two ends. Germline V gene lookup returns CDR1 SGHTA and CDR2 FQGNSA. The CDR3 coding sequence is TGTGCCAGCAGCCTGACTAGGGTTGAGCAGTTCTTC. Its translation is CASSLTRVEQFF.

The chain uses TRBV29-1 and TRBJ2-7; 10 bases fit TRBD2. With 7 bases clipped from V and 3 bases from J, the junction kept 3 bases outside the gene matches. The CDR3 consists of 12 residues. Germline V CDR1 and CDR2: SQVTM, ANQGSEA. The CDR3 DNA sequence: TGCAGCGCCGGGACTAGCGACTACGAGCAGTACTTC. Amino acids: CSAGTSDYEQYF.